Listed here is a single TCR beta chain. The sample is drawn from a study of technical replicates of blood from a few donors. Clones were sequenced by immunoSEQ multiplex PCR, and TCRdb holds only the in-frame ones, with some missing. This sample has fewer than 70,000 clones, with around 84% found just once. V was clipped by 7 bases and J by 1 base; unmatched bases: 9. This CDR3 comprises 15 residues. Looked up from germline, CDR1 is MNHEY and CDR2 is SVGAGI. The rearrangement links TRBV6-5 to TRBJ1-1, with 7 bases that match TRBD1. The source material was PBMCs. The sequence was obtained from a human donor in good health. Some clones in this sample may be carry-over from other donors' samples. CDR3 amino acids: CASTRKGAANTEAFF. The CDR3 DNA reads TGTGCCAGCACCAGAAAGGGGGCAGCGAACACTGAAGCTTTCTTT.